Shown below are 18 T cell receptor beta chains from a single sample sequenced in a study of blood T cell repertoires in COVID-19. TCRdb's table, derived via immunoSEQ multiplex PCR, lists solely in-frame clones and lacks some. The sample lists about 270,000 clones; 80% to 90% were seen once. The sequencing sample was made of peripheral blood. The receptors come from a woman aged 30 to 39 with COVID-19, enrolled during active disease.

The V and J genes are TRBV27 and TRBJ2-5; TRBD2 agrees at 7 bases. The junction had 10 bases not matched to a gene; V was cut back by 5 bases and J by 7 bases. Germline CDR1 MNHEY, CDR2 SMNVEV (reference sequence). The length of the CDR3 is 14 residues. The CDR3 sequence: CASSLGLGARTQYF. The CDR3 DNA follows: TGTGCCAGCAGTCTTGGACTAGGGGCTAGGACCCAGTACTTC.

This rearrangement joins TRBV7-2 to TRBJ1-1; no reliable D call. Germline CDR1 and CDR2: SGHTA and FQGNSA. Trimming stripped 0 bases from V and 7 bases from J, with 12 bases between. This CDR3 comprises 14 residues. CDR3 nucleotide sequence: TGTGCCAGCAGCTTAGCTACGCCAGTTGTTGAAGCTTTCTTT. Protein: CASSLATPVVEAFF.

The CDR3, as DNA: TGTGCTAGTGGGATGGGACATTTGAACACTGAAGCTTTCTTT. Translation gives CASGMGHLNTEAFF. The chain links TRBV12-5 to TRBJ1-1; maybe TRBD1 (6 bases). V was clipped by 6 bases and J by 0 bases, with 11 bases between them. The germline V gene has CDR1 LGHNT and CDR2 FRNRAP. This CDR3 has 14 amino acids.

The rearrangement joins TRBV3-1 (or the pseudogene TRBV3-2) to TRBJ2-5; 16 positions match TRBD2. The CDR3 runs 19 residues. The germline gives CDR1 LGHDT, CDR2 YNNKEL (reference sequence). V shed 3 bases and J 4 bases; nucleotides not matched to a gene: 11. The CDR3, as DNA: TGTGCCAGCAGCCAGGCACCATTCGGGACTAGCGGGGGGGCAGAGACCCAGTACTTC. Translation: CASSQAPFGTSGGAETQYF.

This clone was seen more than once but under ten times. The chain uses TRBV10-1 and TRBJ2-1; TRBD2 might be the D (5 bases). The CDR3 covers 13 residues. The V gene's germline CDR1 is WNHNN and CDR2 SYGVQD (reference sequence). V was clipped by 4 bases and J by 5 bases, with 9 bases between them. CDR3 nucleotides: TGCGCCAGCAGTGTAACGGGGAACAATGAGCAGTTCTTC. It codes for CASSVTGNNEQFF.

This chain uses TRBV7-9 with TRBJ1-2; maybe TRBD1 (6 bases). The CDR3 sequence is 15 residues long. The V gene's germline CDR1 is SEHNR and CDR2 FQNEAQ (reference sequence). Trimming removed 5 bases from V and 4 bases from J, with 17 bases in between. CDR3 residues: CASSPTGFSIYGYTF. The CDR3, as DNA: TGTGCCAGCAGCCCCACAGGGTTTAGTATCTATGGCTACACCTTC.

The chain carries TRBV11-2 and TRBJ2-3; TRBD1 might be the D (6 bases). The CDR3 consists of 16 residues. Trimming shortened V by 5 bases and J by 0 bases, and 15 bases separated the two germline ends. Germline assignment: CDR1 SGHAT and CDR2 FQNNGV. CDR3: CASSLQGSPSTDTQYF. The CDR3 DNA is TGTGCCAGCAGCCTACAGGGTTCTCCTAGCACAGATACGCAGTATTTT.

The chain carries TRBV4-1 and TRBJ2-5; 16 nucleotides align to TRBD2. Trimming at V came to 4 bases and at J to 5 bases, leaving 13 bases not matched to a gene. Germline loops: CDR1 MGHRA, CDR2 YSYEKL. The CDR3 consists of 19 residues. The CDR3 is CASSPLGTSGGAIDETQYF. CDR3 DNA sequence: TGCGCCAGCAGCCCCCTGGGGACTAGCGGGGGGGCTATTGATGAGACCCAGTACTTC.

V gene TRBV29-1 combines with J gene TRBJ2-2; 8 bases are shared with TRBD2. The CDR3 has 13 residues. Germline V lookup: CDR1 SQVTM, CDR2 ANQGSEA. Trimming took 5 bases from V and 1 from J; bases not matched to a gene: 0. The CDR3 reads CSVLAGNTGELFF. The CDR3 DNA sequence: TGCAGCGTTCTAGCGGGGAACACCGGGGAGCTGTTTTTT.

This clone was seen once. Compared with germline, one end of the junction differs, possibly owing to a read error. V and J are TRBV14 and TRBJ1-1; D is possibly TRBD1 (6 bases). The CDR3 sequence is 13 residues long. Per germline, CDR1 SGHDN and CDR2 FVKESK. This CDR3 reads CTSRGPDRPEAFF. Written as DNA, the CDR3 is TGTACCAGCAGGGGACCTGACAGGCCTGAAGCTTTCTTT.

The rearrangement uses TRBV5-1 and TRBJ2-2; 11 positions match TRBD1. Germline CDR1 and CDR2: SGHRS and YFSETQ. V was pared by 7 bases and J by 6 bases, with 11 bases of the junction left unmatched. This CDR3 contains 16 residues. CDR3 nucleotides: TGCGCCAGCGGCAAAGTCCGGGACAGGGGGGCCGGGGAGCTGTTTTTT. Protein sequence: CASGKVRDRGAGELFF.

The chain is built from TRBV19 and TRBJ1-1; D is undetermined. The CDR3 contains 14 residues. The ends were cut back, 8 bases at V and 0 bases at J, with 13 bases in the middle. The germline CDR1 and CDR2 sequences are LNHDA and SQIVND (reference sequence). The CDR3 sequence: CASSREEMNTEAFF. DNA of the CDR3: TGTGCCAGTTCCCGCGAGGAGATGAACACTGAAGCTTTCTTT.

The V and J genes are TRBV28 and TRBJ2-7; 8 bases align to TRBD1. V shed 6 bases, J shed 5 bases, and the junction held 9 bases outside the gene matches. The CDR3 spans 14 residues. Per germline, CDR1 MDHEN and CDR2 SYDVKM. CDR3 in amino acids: CASRPQGASNEQYF. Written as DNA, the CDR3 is TGTGCCAGCAGGCCTCAGGGGGCTAGCAACGAGCAGTACTTC.

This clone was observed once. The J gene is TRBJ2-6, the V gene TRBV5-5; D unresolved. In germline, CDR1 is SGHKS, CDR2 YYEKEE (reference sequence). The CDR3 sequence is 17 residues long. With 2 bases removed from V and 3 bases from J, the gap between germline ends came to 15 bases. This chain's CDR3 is CASSFDPLVGGANVLTF. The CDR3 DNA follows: TGTGCCAGCAGCTTTGATCCGCTAGTCGGTGGGGCCAACGTCCTGACTTTC.

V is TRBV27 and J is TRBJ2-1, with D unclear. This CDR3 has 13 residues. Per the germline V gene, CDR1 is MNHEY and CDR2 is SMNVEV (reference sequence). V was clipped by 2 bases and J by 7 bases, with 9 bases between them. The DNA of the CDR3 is TGTGCCAGCAGTTTAGGCTCATCTAATGAGCAGTTCTTC. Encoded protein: CASSLGSSNEQFF.

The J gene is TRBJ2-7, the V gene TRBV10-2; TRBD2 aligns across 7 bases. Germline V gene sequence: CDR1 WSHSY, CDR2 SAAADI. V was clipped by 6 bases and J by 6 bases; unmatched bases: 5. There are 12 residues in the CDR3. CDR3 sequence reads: CASRLAIAEQYF. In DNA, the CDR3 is TGCGCCAGCAGACTAGCGATAGCCGAGCAGTACTTC.

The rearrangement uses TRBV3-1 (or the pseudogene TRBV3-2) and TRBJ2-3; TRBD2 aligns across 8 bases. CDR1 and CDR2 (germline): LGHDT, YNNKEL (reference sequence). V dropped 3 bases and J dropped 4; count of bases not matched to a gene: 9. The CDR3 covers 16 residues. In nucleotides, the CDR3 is TGTGCCAGCAGCCATCGAGTCGGGGGGGCCCCAGATACGCAGTATTTT. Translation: CASSHRVGGAPDTQYF.

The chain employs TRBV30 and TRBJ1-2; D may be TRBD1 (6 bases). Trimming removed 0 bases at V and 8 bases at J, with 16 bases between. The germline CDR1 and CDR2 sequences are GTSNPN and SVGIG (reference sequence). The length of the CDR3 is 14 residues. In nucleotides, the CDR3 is TGTGCCTGGAGTGTGGGACCAGGGGCCAGGGGCTACACCTTC. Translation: CAWSVGPGARGYTF. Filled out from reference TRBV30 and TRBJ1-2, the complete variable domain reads SQTIHQWPATLVQPVGSPLSLECTVEGTSNPNLYWYRQAAGRGLQLLFYSVGIGQISSEVPQNLSASRPQDRQFILSSKKLLLSDSGFYLCAWSVGPGARGYTFGSGTRLTVV.